This TCR beta chain was found in a study of blood T cell repertoires in COVID-19. Here immunoSEQ multiplex PCR was the method, and the copy in TCRdb shows in-frame clones only, minus some. In the table there are approximately 400,000 clones, approximately 80% of which are singletons. The CDR3 spans 14 residues. Per germline, CDR1 SGHVS and CDR2 FQNEAQ. V lost 10 bases, J lost 0 bases, and 12 bases lay in between. The sequencing sample was made of peripheral blood. The chain has TRBV7-8 and TRBJ2-2, with D maybe TRBD1 (8 bases). The clonotype originates from a human donor with acute or convalescent COVID-19. The donor label of this sample is uncertain. CDR3 in amino acids: CAKQGGTNTGELFF. For the CDR3, the DNA is TGTGCCAAACAGGGGGGGACGAACACCGGGGAGCTGTTTTTT.